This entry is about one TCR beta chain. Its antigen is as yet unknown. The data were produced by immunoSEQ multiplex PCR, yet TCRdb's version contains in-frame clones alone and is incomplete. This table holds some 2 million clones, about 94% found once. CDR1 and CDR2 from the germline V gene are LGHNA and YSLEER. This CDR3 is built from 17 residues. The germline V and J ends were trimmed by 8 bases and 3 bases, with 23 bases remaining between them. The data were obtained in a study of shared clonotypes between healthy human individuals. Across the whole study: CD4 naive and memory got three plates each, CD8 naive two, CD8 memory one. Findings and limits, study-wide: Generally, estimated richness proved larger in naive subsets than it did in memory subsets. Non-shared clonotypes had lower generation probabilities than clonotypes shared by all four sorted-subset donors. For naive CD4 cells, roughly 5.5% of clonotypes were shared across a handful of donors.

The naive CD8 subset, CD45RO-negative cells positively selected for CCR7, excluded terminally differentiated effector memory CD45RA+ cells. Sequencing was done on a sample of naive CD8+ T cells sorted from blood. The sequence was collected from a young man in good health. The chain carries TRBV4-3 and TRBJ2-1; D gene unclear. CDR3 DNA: TGCGCCAGCTCCCTAAGTTTTCGGGTTACCGTCTACAATGAGCAGTTCTTC. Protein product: CASSLSFRVTVYNEQFF.